This T cell receptor beta chain was identified in a study of early T cells in non-severe SARS-CoV-2 infection. Across the whole study: Chains stayed unpaired after sequencing of bulk RNA from unsorted whole blood.

The J segment lost 5 bases and the V segment lost 7 bases, leaving 8 bases of the junction unmatched. The CDR3 contains 15 residues. The germline gives CDR1 SNHLY, CDR2 FYNNEI. This clonotype was counted at least ten times. Its antigen is unidentified. Study outcomes and limitations: Matching with VDJdb favored anti-spike CD8 responses (missing private and CD4 specificities).

Unique molecular identifiers were affixed to single, distinct cDNA molecules. TCRdb redid the calling of the 5' RACE reads with MiXCR, one entry per CDR3 protein. Found here are fewer than 85,000 distinct CDR3 sequences, about 12% of them singletons; the top ten hold approximately 6.5%. The chain couples TRBV2 to TRBJ2-3, with TRBD2 matching 11 bases. Sequencing used whole blood. The origin of this receptor is an adult who was a healthcare worker with PCR-confirmed SARS-CoV-2 infection or an uninfected control (not recorded which). CDR3 loop: CASTPTSGALDTQYF. For the CDR3, the DNA is TGTGCCAGCACCCCGACTAGCGGGGCCTTAGATACGCAGTATTTT. The whole variable domain, remainder taken from reference TRBV2 and TRBJ2-3, is EPEVTQTPSHQVTQMGQEVILRCVPISNHLYFYWYRQILGQKVEFLVSFYNNEISEKSEIFDDQFSVERPDGSNFTLKIRSTKLEDSAMYFCASTPTSGALDTQYFGPGTRLTVL.